This T cell receptor (beta chain) was captured by sequencing in a study of regulatory T cells in long-lasting Graves disease. The study, taken as a whole, reports: Shared public clonotypes totalled 2,741 in persistent patients, compared with about 930 in new patients. Thyroid tissue was not studied; only peripheral blood was. Accuracy may have suffered from the small sample size.

V gave up 4 bases and J gave up 8 bases; unmatched junction bases: 9. Germline V CDR1 and CDR2: KGHSH, LQKENI. This CDR3 is built from 14 residues. This clonotype was picked up a small number of times. Its antigen is not identified. Construction of TCR beta libraries relied on iRepertoire HTBI primers and on Arm-PCR targeting CDR3 regions. TCRdb re-called the multiplex PCR reads through MiXCR, storing one row per CDR3 protein. The sample lists more than 300,000 distinct CDR3 sequences; roughly 21% were seen once. This sample's time point: persistent/refractory GD, antithyroid drugs over 5 years with positive TRAb. Preparation of the TCR library used RNA extracted from PBMCs.

V gene TRBV18 combines with J gene TRBJ1-2; 8 bases map to TRBD1. This TCR was sampled from a female donor with Graves disease. The specimen was peripheral blood mononuclear cells (PBMCs), collected when the disease was refractory, from a patient treated with antithyroid drugs. This chain's CDR3 is CASSRSGQGEGYTF. CDR3 in DNA: TGTGCCAGCTCACGGAGCGGACAGGGTGAAGGCTACACCTTC.